This T cell receptor beta chain is drawn from a study of cytomegalovirus exposure and HLA in healthy donors. Concerning this clone itself: Its specificity is unknown.

Whole-study findings and limits: Productive rates of about 90% or about 30% were seen for most TCR beta V segments in an earlier analysis. As a later analysis showed, several of the most significant clusters appeared to be linked to common viral pathogens.

The PCR made use of 60 Vbeta and 13 Jbeta primers. Profiling relied on immunoSEQ multiplex PCR, and the TCRdb table lists in-frame clones only, not all of them. The data contain around 140,000 clones, about 86% of them singletons. V gave up 0 bases and J gave up 3 bases; unmatched junction bases: 9. CDR3 length: 19 amino acids. In germline, CDR1 is MNHNS, CDR2 SASEGT. This clonotype was sampled from a woman in her twenties or thirties in good health and CMV-seronegative. The sequenced sample was PBMCs. This chain links TRBV6-1 with TRBJ2-1; 12 positions agree with TRBD2. The CDR3 DNA follows: TGTGCCAGCAGTGAAGCGGGCTGGACTAGCGGGGAGGTCTACAATGAGCAGTTCTTC. It encodes CASSEAGWTSGEVYNEQFF.